This TCR beta chain derives from a study of CD8 T cells in ankylosing spondylitis. This CDR3 has 16 residues. Trimming took 2 bases from V and 0 from J, leaving 11 bases between them. CDR1 is SGHTA, CDR2 FQGTGA, per germline. As for this clonotype: What it binds is not known.

Study results and caveats: A subset of motif variants has previously been described in the synovial fluid and blood of reactive arthritis. Typical of ankylosing spondylitis blood, it appeared, was a TCR beta motif of eight highly homologous variants. Disease-associated clonotypes exhibited CD8+ identity and were relatively infrequent in peripheral blood.

Quantitative barcoded 5'-RACE was used to prepare TCR beta libraries. TCRdb redid the calling of the 5' RACE reads with MiXCR, one entry per CDR3 protein. The repertoire has 200,000 to 250,000 distinct CDR3 sequences, approximately 10% of them found once; the top ten carry about 19%. The sequencing input was blood, either unsorted or a sorted T cell fraction (not recorded which). The rearrangement links TRBV7-3 to TRBJ1-3; unclear D gene. The TCR comes from a male donor with ankylosing spondylitis or in good health (not recorded which). The chain's CDR3 is CASSLDGMSSGNTIYF. The CDR3, as DNA: TGTGCCAGCAGCTTAGACGGGATGAGCTCTGGAAACACCATATATTTT.